The present T cell receptor beta chain was sequenced within a study of T cell repertoires in cytomegalovirus infection. Overall study context: In the study, CMV epitopes included recently identified HLA-C-restricted and well-studied HLA-B-restricted ones. Evidence of both CMV infection and a matching HLA type came from public TCR beta signatures. Study outcomes and limitations: The study found HLA-C-restricted CMV-specific TCR beta clonotypes dominating the ex vivo response.

This clonotype appeared many times. Its cognate antigen is unknown. TCRdb passed the reads through MiXCR, listing each CDR3 protein once. The table has some 310,000 distinct CDR3 sequences, 20% to 25% seen once. The CDR3 covers 12 residues. With 5 bases removed from V and 0 bases from J, the gap between germline ends came to 4 bases. CDR1 and CDR2 (germline): LNHDA, SQIVND (reference sequence). The TCR originated in a human donor in good health (CMV status not recorded). Some clones in this sample may be carry-over from other donors' samples. The sample consisted of cultured PBMCs, taken from culture after CMV antigen stimulation. The rearrangement links TRBV19 to TRBJ1-1; D is undetermined. The DNA for the CDR3 is TGTGCCAGTAGTGGTGTGAACACTGAAGCTTTCTTT. Protein sequence: CASSGVNTEAFF.